This is a list of T cell receptor beta chains from one sample in a study of T cell repertoires and HLA-DP antigens. Data came from immunoSEQ multiplex PCR; TCRdb stores just in-frame clones and leaves some out. This sample has 90,000 to 130,000 clones; about 92% occur once, and the top ten carry about 0.3%. No cognate antigen is known for these TCRs. Sequenced input: CD4+ T cells from PBMCs. These receptors were obtained from a woman younger than 35 in good health and CMV-seronegative. The conserved cysteine and the conserved F or W are not part of the CDR3 here.

v_call	cdr3_aa
TRBV15	ATSRGPSGRENLRTNEKLF
TRBV21-1	ASSKAGDRPSPALAKNIQY
TRBV4-1	ASSQVSGAYSYEQY
TRBV5-5	ASITIQGAGELF
TRBV19	ASSPGTYTDTQY
TRBV6-5	ASSYKGGLQETQY
TRBV4-1	ASSQETKKSGANVLT
TRBV5-1	ASSLASGLNGYT
TRBV19	ASTGTRLTDTQY
TRBV28	ASRNGGLAGYGSSYNEQF